This TCR beta chain stems from a study of memory CD4+ T cells and cytomegalovirus serostatus. Overall study: This sample comes from healthy Belgian adults, fewer than ten CMV seropositive, approximately 25 seronegative.

Single viable CD3+CD4+CD8-CD45RO+ cells were sorted as the memory CD4+ T cells. Profiling relied on immunoSEQ multiplex PCR, and the TCRdb table lists in-frame clones only, not all of them. Of some 45,000 clones listed, 70% to 75% are singletons. V lost 2 bases, J lost 2 bases, and 10 bases stayed unmatched. The CDR3 consists of 18 residues. Germline CDR1 reads MGHRA; CDR2 reads YSYEKL. Regarding this clone: Its specificity is not known.

The study's findings and limits: Suggested: most of the CMV-linked TCR signature lies in CD4+ memory cells. A US-trained random forest predicted CMV serostatus with median AUC around 0.9. Each of approximately 61 CMV-associated TCRbeta sequences occurred in one to five individuals.

This receptor was identified in an adult in good health and CMV-seropositive. The genes are TRBV4-1 and TRBJ2-3, with 10 bases that match TRBD2. Sequenced sample: memory CD4+ T cells from blood. CDR3 loop: CASSQRGLAGVPTDTQYF. The CDR3 nucleotides are TGCGCCAGCAGCCAACGGGGTCTAGCGGGGGTTCCCACAGATACGCAGTATTTT.